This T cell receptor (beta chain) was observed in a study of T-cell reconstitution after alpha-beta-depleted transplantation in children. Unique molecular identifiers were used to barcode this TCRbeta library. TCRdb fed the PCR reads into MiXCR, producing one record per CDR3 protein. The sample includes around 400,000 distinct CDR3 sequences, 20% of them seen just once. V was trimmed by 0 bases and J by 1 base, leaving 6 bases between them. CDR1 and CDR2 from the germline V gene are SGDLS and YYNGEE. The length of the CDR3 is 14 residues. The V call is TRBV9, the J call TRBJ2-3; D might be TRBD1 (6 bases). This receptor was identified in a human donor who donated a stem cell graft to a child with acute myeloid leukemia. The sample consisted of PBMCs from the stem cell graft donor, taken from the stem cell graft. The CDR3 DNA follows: TGTGCCAGCAGCGTAGACAGGGGCACAGATACGCAGTATTTT. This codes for CASSVDRGTDTQYF.